Included here is one T cell receptor beta chain sequence, with context. V lost 3 bases and J lost 6; bases outside the gene matches: 10. Germline V CDR1 and CDR2: MDHEN, SYDVKM. CDR3 length: 16 residues. This sample was taken from a study of T cell changes during pregnancy in multiple sclerosis. Data came from immunoSEQ multiplex PCR; TCRdb stores just in-frame clones and leaves some out. The table has 45,000 to 55,000 clones, around 93% seen once. This chain uses TRBV28 with TRBJ2-3, with 9 bases fitting TRBD1. The sequence derives from a female donor in good health, enrolled as a control in a pregnancy study. This specimen was CD4+ T cells from peripheral blood mononuclear cells, taken after pregnancy. The CDR3 spells CASSFPGTGYRDTQYF. Here the CDR3 DNA reads TGTGCCAGCAGTTTCCCAGGGACAGGGTATAGGGATACGCAGTATTTT.